The 9 T cell receptor beta chains listed next were all sequenced from one sample in a study of shared clonotypes between healthy human individuals. Some clones are missing from TCRdb's copy, which holds only in-frame ones; the method was immunoSEQ multiplex PCR. The sample yields around 320,000 clones, around 90% seen once. Sequencing was carried out using memory CD8+ T cells sorted from blood. Subset defined: CD45RO+ cells pooled with CCR7-negative TemRA cells. The receptors originated from a man between 18 and 35 years old in good health.

The V call is TRBV7-9, the J call TRBJ2-1; D is perhaps TRBD1 or TRBD2 (5 bases each). The CDR3 totals 15 residues. V was pared by 1 base and J by 2 bases, with 9 bases between. Germline lookup yields CDR1 SEHNR and CDR2 FQNEAQ (reference sequence). The CDR3 region has the DNA TGTGCCAGCAGCTTAGTCGGGGCCCCCTACAATGAGCAGTTCTTC. Residues: CASSLVGAPYNEQFF.

The chain is built from TRBV9 and TRBJ2-7; D is possibly TRBD1 or TRBD2 (6 bases each). The CDR3 is made up of 15 amino acids. V lost 0 bases and J 6 bases, leaving 16 bases between the germline ends. Germline-derived CDR1 and CDR2 are SGDLS and YYNGEE. CDR3 in DNA: TGTGCCAGCAGCGTAGAGGGGGGTCCATCCGGCGAGCAGTACTTC. Translated: CASSVEGGPSGEQYF.

This chain uses TRBV4-1 with TRBJ2-4; the D gene is possibly TRBD1 (5 bases). The CDR3 consists of 20 residues. V was shortened by 1 base and J by 1 base, with 23 bases between the two germline ends. Germline CDR1 reads MGHRA; CDR2 reads YSYEKL. In DNA form, the CDR3 reads TGCGCCAGCAGCCAAGTCTCTGGTGCTAGGGGTGATAGGGCCAAAAACATTCAGTACTTC. Translated, it gives CASSQVSGARGDRAKNIQYF.

The chain carries TRBV6-5 and TRBJ1-4; 11 bases map to TRBD1. With V trimmed by 4 bases and J by 7 bases, 2 bases remained unmatched. CDR3 length: 14 residues. Germline V gene lookup returns CDR1 MNHEY and CDR2 SVGAGI. DNA for the CDR3: TGTGCCAGCAGTTTGGGACAGGGGGTTGAAAAACTGTTTTTT. Translating it yields CASSLGQGVEKLFF.

Notes on this clone: Germline is not matched at one junction end, which may reflect a read error. The chain recombines TRBV7-7 with TRBJ2-1; 9 bases map to TRBD2. The germline CDR1 and CDR2 sequences are SSHAT and FNYEAQ (reference sequence). The CDR3 is 14 amino acids. The CDR3 protein is CASSPGLAYNEQFF. The CDR3 coding sequence is TGTGCTAGCAGCCCCGGACTAGCGTACAATGAGCAGTTCTTC.

This chain connects TRBV6-6 to TRBJ2-2; D unclear. This CDR3 is built from 12 residues. Germline CDR1 MNHNY, CDR2 SVGAGI (reference sequence). In DNA form, the CDR3 reads TGTGCGCATGGGGTACCCACCGGGGAGCTGTTTTTT. Residues: CAHGVPTGELFF.

This clone came up many times. The chain carries TRBV4-1 and TRBJ1-2, with D possibly being TRBD1 (5 bases). The CDR3 extends over 14 amino acids. Per the germline V gene, CDR1 is MGHRA and CDR2 is YSYEKL. The ends were cut back, 1 base at V and 4 bases at J, with 10 bases in the middle. The DNA for the CDR3 is TGCGCCAGCAGCCAAGCCCGACAGACCTATGGCTACACCTTC. This translates into CASSQARQTYGYTF.

The V and J genes are TRBV9 and TRBJ1-5, with unresolved D. The CDR3 totals 14 residues. Germline CDR1 SGDLS, CDR2 YYNGEE. V lost 0 bases to trimming and J lost 7 bases, with 11 bases between them. The CDR3 DNA follows: TGTGCCAGCAGCGTAGGAGGGAATGGACAGCCCCAGCATTTT. It translates to CASSVGGNGQPQHF.

The CDR3 here is CAISVSQGQGYEQYF. CDR3 in DNA: TGTGCCATCAGTGTTTCCCAGGGACAAGGCTACGAGCAGTACTTC. The chain is built from TRBV10-3 and TRBJ2-7; a possible D gene is TRBD1 (6 bases). Germline V lookup: CDR1 ENHRY, CDR2 SYGVKD. Trimming took 4 bases from V and 3 from J, leaving 16 bases between them. CDR3 length equals 15 residues.